This record looks at one TCR beta chain sequence and its context. The antigen is not known. This could be a read error, since a much larger clone is one nucleotide away. CDR3 length: 13 amino acids. Trimming removed 6 bases from V and 2 bases from J; junction bases left unmatched: 2. The sample originates from a study of blood T cells in healthy people across ages. Study findings and constraints: Unsorted PBMCs ruled out conclusive naive versus antigen-experienced comparison. When set beside aged donors, long-lived donors presented more naive CD4+ cells and higher diversity.

A J-beta primer mix and a sample-barcoded 5' primer were used in a second PCR of about 7 to 12 cycles. TCRdb used MiXCR to reprocess the 5' RACE reads, holding one entry per CDR3 protein. Seen here are hundreds of thousands of distinct CDR3 sequences, around a fifth observed once, and the top ten hold 3.5% to 4%. The sequence derives from a man aged 65 to 79 in good health. This rearrangement joins TRBV12-3 or TRBV12-4 to TRBJ2-5; TRBD2 agrees at 8 bases. Source material: blood. The CDR3 loop reads CASRTSVQETQYF. The CDR3 nucleotides are TGTGCCAGCAGGACTAGCGTACAAGAGACCCAGTACTTC.